This TCR beta chain was captured by sequencing in a study of blood T cell repertoires in COVID-19. Study overall: Recovery meant two consecutive negative NP/OP PCR tests, professional clearance, or resolved symptoms. Donors in the United States, Italy and Spain gave samples during acute or convalescent COVID-19.

Assay used: immunoSEQ multiplex PCR; TCRdb lists only in-frame clones, some missing. This sample has over 150,000 clones, with 79% found just once. Trimming at V came to 6 bases and at J to 3 bases, leaving 8 bases not matched to a gene. The germline gives CDR1 LNHDA, CDR2 SQIVND (reference sequence). This CDR3 is 15 amino acids long. Participant ages covered 18 to 89 years across about 25 US areas. Sequenced: PBMCs or T cells enriched from blood (not recorded which). This sequence was found in a woman in her seventies in a cohort exposed to, infected with or recovered from COVID-19 (not recorded which). The chain links TRBV19 to TRBJ2-5; 9 positions match TRBD1. CDR3 sequence reads: CASSDPGTGKETQYF. The CDR3 DNA reads as TGTGCCAGTAGCGACCCCGGGACAGGGAAAGAGACCCAGTACTTC.